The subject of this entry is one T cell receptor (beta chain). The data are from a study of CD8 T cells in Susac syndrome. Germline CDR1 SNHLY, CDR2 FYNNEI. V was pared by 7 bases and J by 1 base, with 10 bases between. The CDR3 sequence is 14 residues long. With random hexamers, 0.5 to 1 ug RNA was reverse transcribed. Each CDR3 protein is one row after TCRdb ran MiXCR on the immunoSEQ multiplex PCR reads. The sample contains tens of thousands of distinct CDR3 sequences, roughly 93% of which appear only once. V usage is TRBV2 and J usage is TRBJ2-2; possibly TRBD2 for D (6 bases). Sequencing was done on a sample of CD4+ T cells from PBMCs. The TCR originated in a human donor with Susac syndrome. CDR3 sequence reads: CASKLAENTGELFF. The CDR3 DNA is TGTGCCAGCAAACTAGCCGAGAACACCGGGGAGCTGTTTTTT.